This T cell receptor (beta chain) was identified in a study of cytomegalovirus exposure and HLA in healthy donors. Remarks on this clone: The antigen is not known.

Donors were nominally healthy when sampled, though unrecorded immune exposures were likely. The CDR3 consists of 17 residues. The V gene lost 3 bases and the J gene lost 4 bases, with 20 bases spanning the gap. Germline V gene data show CDR1 as SGDLS and CDR2 as YYNGEE. Study findings and constraints: Most likely, a cluster of highly shared sequence variants arose as a sequencing artifact. Productive status was seen about 90% or about 30% of the time for most TCR beta V segments in an earlier analysis.

In the PCR, 60 Vbeta and 13 Jbeta primers were used. Here immunoSEQ multiplex PCR was the method, and the copy in TCRdb shows in-frame clones only, minus some. The sample carries around 130,000 clones, roughly 72% recorded once. The V gene is TRBV9, the J gene TRBJ1-3; D is unresolved. The TCR was taken from a woman aged 50 to 60 in good health and CMV-seronegative. Source material: PBMCs. CDR3 in amino acids: CASSAPLGREEGNTIYF. In nucleotides, the CDR3 is TGTGCCAGCAGCGCCCCCCTAGGCCGCGAGGAGGGAAACACCATATATTTT. The variable domain in full, with the rest retrieved from reference TRBV9 and TRBJ1-3, is DSGVTQTPKHLITATGQRVTLRCSPRSGDLSVYWYQQSLDQGLQFLIQYYNGEERAKGNILERFSAQQFPDLHSELNLSSLELGDSALYFCASSAPLGREEGNTIYFGEGSWLTVV.